This T cell receptor beta chain emerged from a study of pediatric ulcerative colitis. Up to 500,000 reads were sequenced per sample. Only in-frame clones appear in the TCRdb table, and some are missing; sequencing was by immunoSEQ multiplex PCR. The sample lists roughly 64,000 clones; approximately 87% were seen once. With respect to this clone: Its antigen is not known.

Before the diagnostic colonoscopy, ulcerative colitis patients were free of immunosuppressive medication. V was clipped by 1 base and J by 2 bases, with 11 bases between them. The CDR3 has 15 residues. Germline-derived CDR1 and CDR2 are SGHNT and YENEEA. Study-level points and caveats: Compared with controls, ulcerative colitis showed greater blood-rectum clone sharing. Clonal expansions reduced rectal repertoire diversity in acute severe colitis.

The source is a boy between 5 and 17 years old with severe ulcerative colitis. Sequenced input: blood. The rearrangement uses TRBV11-3 and TRBJ2-5; D is undetermined. CDR3 sequence: CASSLASRAQETQYF. CDR3 nucleotides: TGTGCCAGCAGCTTAGCTTCCCGAGCTCAAGAGACCCAGTACTTC.